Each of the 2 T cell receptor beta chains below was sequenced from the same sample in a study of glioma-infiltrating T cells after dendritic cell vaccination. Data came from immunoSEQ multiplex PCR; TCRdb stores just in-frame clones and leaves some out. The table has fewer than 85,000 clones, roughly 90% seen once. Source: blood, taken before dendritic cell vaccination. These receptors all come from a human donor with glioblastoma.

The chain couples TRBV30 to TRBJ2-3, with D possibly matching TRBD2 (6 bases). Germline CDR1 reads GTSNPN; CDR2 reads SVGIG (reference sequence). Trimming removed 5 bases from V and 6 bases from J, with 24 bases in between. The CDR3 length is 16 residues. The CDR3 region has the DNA TGTGCCTGGGGGGTCCGGGGACTTCTAGCTCGGGATACGCAGTATTTT. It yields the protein CAWGVRGLLARDTQYF.

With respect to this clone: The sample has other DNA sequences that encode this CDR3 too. CDR3 sequence (DNA): TGTGCCAGCAGTACCAGAGGGGGAGCGAGAGGAGGAGATACGCAGTATTTT. It is translated as CASSTRGGARGGDTQYF. The chain links TRBV2 to TRBJ2-3; a weak D match, TRBD1 (6 bases). In germline, CDR1 is SNHLY, CDR2 FYNNEI. The V end was cut by 5 bases, the J end by 5 bases, with 23 bases between. This CDR3 is built from 17 residues.